This T cell receptor (beta chain) was identified in a study of blood T cell repertoires in COVID-19. Study details: Sites in the United States, Italy and Spain provided acute and convalescent COVID-19 samples.

V lost 0 bases, J lost 7 bases, and 4 bases stayed unmatched. CDR1 LGHDT and CDR2 YNNKEL come from the germline V gene (reference sequence). The CDR3 has 15 residues. In the authors' workflow: Reference gene primer amplification yielded estimated nucleated cell counts. The assay was immunoSEQ multiplex PCR, and TCRdb's table has in-frame clones only and misses some. That table is the source of V, J and clone size, and D and trimming were worked out from the DNA. The sample carries around 110,000 clones, 84% recorded once. The chain joins TRBV3-1 (or the pseudogene TRBV3-2) to TRBJ2-1; 9 bases match TRBD2. This clonotype was sampled from a human donor in a cohort sampled during active COVID-19. The material sequenced was peripheral blood. CDR3 DNA sequence: TGTGCCAGCAGCCAAGATTCAGCGGGAGGTAATGAGCAGTTCTTC. This gives the protein CASSQDSAGGNEQFF.